The next 16 T cell receptor beta chains were all read from a single sample in a study of Graves' ophthalmopathy and Graves' hyperthyroidism (dated by TCRdb to the late 2010s). The sequencer listed for this sample is Illumina HiSeq 2000. For repertoire sequencing, the TCR beta CDR3 regions were amplified from RNA transcripts. A first-round RT-PCR used HTBI primers with the Qiagen OneStep RT-PCR kit, followed by a second-round multiplex PCR, size selection and purification. The public sequencing data were trimmed at Q25 with fastp and processed into clonotypes with MiXCR by TCRdb, which kept only in-frame beta chains. A single entry per CDR3 protein holds the most common genes and DNA from its merged rows. Within this sample are under 200,000 distinct CDR3 sequences, with about 40% of them counted one time only. The biggest ten clones account for about 6% of the sample. The sample was peripheral blood. Receptors originate from a woman aged 40 to 50 with Graves' ophthalmopathy. Donor details come from another sample of the same person, matched by shared clones.

This clonotype was seen many times. The chain combines TRBV6-5 with TRBJ2-7; 7 bases fit TRBD1. The CDR3 length is 15 residues. Germline CDR1 is MNHEY and CDR2 is SVGAGI. Unmatched junction bases numbered 5, after V lost 0 bases and J lost 3 bases. In DNA form, the CDR3 reads TGTGCCAGCAGTTACTCGACAGGGCCCATCTACGAGCAGTACTTC. It codes for CASSYSTGPIYEQYF.

This clonotype was picked up many times. The chain combines TRBV3-1 with TRBJ2-2; the D is unclear. This CDR3 has 13 amino acids. V was clipped by 2 bases and J by 4 bases, with 5 bases between them. Germline lookup yields CDR1 LGHDT and CDR2 YNNKEL (reference sequence). Written as DNA, the CDR3 is TGTGCCAGCAGCCAACACCTCACCGGGGAGCTGTTTTTT. It is translated as CASSQHLTGELFF.

In its sample, this clonotype was seen many times. The chain uses TRBV11-1 and TRBJ1-2; 9 positions agree with TRBD1. Germline CDR1 is SGHAT and CDR2 is FQDESV (reference sequence). CDR3 length: 12 amino acids. Trimming cost V 5 bases and J 6 bases; bases outside gene matches: 1. The CDR3 DNA follows: TGTGCCAGCAGCCGGACAGGGGATGGCTACACCTTC. It yields the protein CASSRTGDGYTF.

This clonotype was counted ten times or more. V is TRBV9 and J is TRBJ2-7; a weak D match, TRBD1 (6 bases). Germline V gene lookup returns CDR1 SGDLS and CDR2 YYNGEE. The CDR3 spans 14 residues. With 3 bases removed from V and 6 bases from J, the gap between germline ends came to 16 bases. The CDR3 DNA is TGTGCCAGCAGCGCGGACAGCCGACTAAGCGAGCAGTACTTC. It translates to CASSADSRLSEQYF. The full variable domain, in which reference TRBV9 and TRBJ2-7 provide the parts outside the CDR3, is DSGVTQTPKHLITATGQRVTLRCSPRSGDLSVYWYQQSLDQGLQFLIQYYNGEERAKGNILERFSAQQFPDLHSELNLSSLELGDSALYFCASSADSRLSEQYFGPGTRLTVT.

This clonotype showed up just a few times. Written as DNA, the CDR3 is TGTGCCAGCAGGGTGGCTATGAACACTGAAGCTTTCTTT. Amino acid sequence: CASRVAMNTEAFF. The chain is built from TRBV6-1 and TRBJ1-1; D not resolved. This CDR3 is built from 13 residues. Germline assignment: CDR1 MNHNS and CDR2 SASEGT. Deletions cut 6 bases from V and 0 bases from J, with 8 bases between.

This clonotype has ten or more counts. V and J are TRBV3-1 and TRBJ2-7, with D unresolved. Germline V gene lookup returns CDR1 LGHDT and CDR2 YNNKEL (reference sequence). Trimming left V 1 base short and J 2 bases short, with 9 bases between. The CDR3 extends over 14 amino acids. The CDR3 here is CASSQGVDTYEQYF. Here the CDR3 DNA reads TGTGCCAGCAGCCAAGGGGTAGATACCTACGAGCAGTACTTC.

This clonotype was recorded many times. V gene TRBV5-1 combines with J gene TRBJ1-5; D possibly corresponds to TRBD1 (5 bases). Looked up from germline, CDR1 is SGHRS and CDR2 is YFSETQ. V lost 5 bases and J lost 8, with 17 bases in between. The CDR3 totals 14 residues. The CDR3 DNA sequence: TGCGCCAGCAGTGAGGGGACCTTCAAGGAGCCCCAGCATTTT. Protein: CASSEGTFKEPQHF.

At least ten counts were recorded for this clonotype. CDR3 DNA: TGCAGTGCTAGAGATGGGTCAGGGGGCTTTGGCAATCAGCCCCAGCATTTT. It specifies CSARDGSGGFGNQPQHF. The V and J genes are TRBV20-1 and TRBJ1-5; TRBD1 agrees at 8 bases. The CDR3 is 17 amino acids. V was clipped by 0 bases and J by 2 bases; unmatched bases: 9. The germline V gene encodes CDR1 DFQATT and CDR2 SNEGSKA (reference sequence).

The V gene is TRBV10-3, the J gene TRBJ2-3; 7 bases align to TRBD2. The J segment lost 4 bases and the V segment lost 4 bases, leaving 8 bases of the junction unmatched. This CDR3 has 15 residues. The germline gives CDR1 ENHRY, CDR2 SYGVKD. The CDR3 sequence is CAISGRRERSDTQYF. CDR3 nucleotides: TGTGCCATCAGTGGGCGGCGGGAGAGGTCAGATACGCAGTATTTT.

The chain carries TRBV11-2 and TRBJ1-1, with D maybe TRBD1 (6 bases). V was trimmed by 1 base and J by 6 bases, leaving 18 bases between them. The CDR3 consists of 16 residues. Germline V gives CDR1 SGHAT, CDR2 FQNNGV. CDR3 loop: CASSLVVGTSSAEAFF. The CDR3 nucleotides are TGTGCCAGCAGCTTAGTGGTCGGGACATCGTCTGCTGAAGCTTTCTTT. Drawing the rest from reference TRBV11-2 and TRBJ1-1, the complete variable domain is EAGVAQSPRYKIIEKRQSVAFWCNPISGHATLYWYQQILGQGPKLLIQFQNNGVVDDSQLPKDRFSAERLKGVDSTLKIQPAKLEDSAVYLCASSLVVGTSSAEAFFGQGTRLTVV.

The chain combines TRBV24-1 with TRBJ1-1; maybe TRBD1 (5 bases). With 4 bases removed from V and 10 bases from J, the gap between germline ends came to 12 bases. This CDR3 is 12 amino acids long. CDR1 and CDR2 from the germline V gene are KGHDR and SFDVKD. The CDR3 DNA sequence: TGTGCCACCAGTGAATCCGGGGGAAGAGCTTTCTTT. This gives the protein CATSESGGRAFF.

At least ten counts were recorded for this clonotype. The V and J genes are TRBV29-1 and TRBJ1-2; D call uncertain. CDR1 and CDR2 (germline): SQVTM, ANQGSEA. This CDR3 has 12 residues. The ends were cut back, 2 bases at V and 5 bases at J, with 9 bases in the middle. CDR3 sequence reads: CSVEQGGYGYTF. The CDR3 nucleotides are TGCAGCGTTGAACAAGGCGGATATGGCTACACCTTC. The full variable domain, its missing parts supplied by reference TRBV29-1 and TRBJ1-2, is SAVISQKPSRDICQRGTSLTIQCQVDSQVTMMFWYRQQPGQSLTLIATANQGSEATYESGFVIDKFPISRPNLTFSTLTVSNMSPEDSSIYLCSVEQGGYGYTFGSGTRLTVV.

The sample holds many counts of this clonotype. The CDR3 region is CASSFGTGRMAEAFF. The CDR3 DNA sequence: TGTGCCAGCAGTTTTGGTACAGGTCGGATGGCTGAAGCTTTCTTT. V is TRBV28 and J is TRBJ1-1; tentatively, D is TRBD1 (5 bases). Trimming pared 3 bases from V and 6 bases from J, leaving 17 bases between. Germline assignment: CDR1 MDHEN and CDR2 SYDVKM. The CDR3 spans 15 residues.

Ten or more counts support this clonotype. This chain uses TRBV19 with TRBJ1-5; a weak D match, TRBD1 (6 bases). With 6 bases removed from V and 3 bases from J, the gap between germline ends came to 9 bases. From germline, CDR1 is LNHDA and CDR2 SQIVND (reference sequence). The CDR3 is 13 residues long. The CDR3 DNA reads TGTGCCAGTAGGGGGGCGCTCAATCAGCCCCAGCATTTT. This translates into CASRGALNQPQHF.

This CDR3 is CASSDGRFPLSEAFF. CDR3 in DNA: TGTGCCAGCAGTGACGGCAGGTTTCCTCTCTCCGAAGCTTTCTTT. V and J are TRBV25-1 and TRBJ1-1; D is unclear. The germline gives CDR1 MGHDK, CDR2 SYGVNS. The ends were cut back, 3 bases at V and 8 bases at J, with 19 bases in the middle. The CDR3 is 15 residues long.

This clonotype has a count of ten or more. This chain joins TRBV12-3 or TRBV12-4 and TRBJ1-2; no definite D call. The CDR3 contains 14 residues. Deletions cut 6 bases from V and 5 bases from J, with 16 bases between. The DNA of the CDR3 is TGTGCCAGCAGACACACCGGGAGTCCATATGGCTACACCTTC. Protein sequence: CASRHTGSPYGYTF.